Listed here are 6 T cell receptor beta chains from one sample, sequenced in a study of immune characteristics of hereditary and idiopathic chronic pancreatitis. The assay was immunoSEQ multiplex PCR, and TCRdb's table has in-frame clones only and misses some. Found here are about 15,000 clones, less than 75% of them singletons; the top ten hold 14%. Total pancreatectomy with islet autotransplantation was the source of the chronic pancreatitis pancreas tissue. Input material: pancreas tissue with hereditary chronic pancreatitis. All receptors come from a human donor with chronic pancreatitis.

V usage is TRBV6-5 and J usage is TRBJ1-5; 8 positions match TRBD1. The ends lost 6 bases at V and 1 base at J; junction bases unmatched: 5. This CDR3 contains 15 residues. CDR1 and CDR2 (germline): MNHEY, SVGAGI. For the CDR3, the DNA is TGTGCCAGCAGGCTTGGACAGGGAAGCAATCAGCCCCAGCATTTT. Amino acid sequence: CASRLGQGSNQPQHF.

The genes are TRBV19 and TRBJ2-3, with D uncertain. The CDR3 is made up of 13 amino acids. V lost 2 bases, J lost 6 bases, and 9 bases lay in between. Germline values: CDR1 LNHDA, CDR2 SQIVND (reference sequence). The CDR3 loop is CASSIFGEDTQYF. In nucleotides, the CDR3 is TGTGCCAGTAGTATATTCGGCGAGGATACGCAGTATTTT.

This clone was recorded a few times. The chain carries TRBV5-5 and TRBJ2-3; TRBD2 aligns across 11 bases. Trimming at V came to 4 bases and at J to 3 bases, leaving 4 bases not matched to a gene. CDR1 and CDR2 from the germline V gene are SGHKS and YYEKEE (reference sequence). The CDR3 is 15 amino acids. CDR3 region: CASSKLAGVTDTQYF. The CDR3 nucleotides are TGTGCCAGCAGCAAACTAGCGGGAGTGACAGATACGCAGTATTTT.

The chain has TRBV7-8 and TRBJ1-2; no definite D call. V dropped 0 bases and J dropped 4 bases, with 12 bases sitting between them. This CDR3 spans 15 amino acids. Germline V gene lookup returns CDR1 SGHVS and CDR2 FQNEAQ. The CDR3 here is CASSLARYESYGYTF. CDR3 coding DNA: TGTGCCAGCAGCTTAGCGAGATACGAAAGCTATGGCTACACCTTC.

A note on this clone: The identical CDR3 is also encoded by other nucleotide sequences in the sample. CDR3 protein: CASSLGTGGSLSSGNTIYF. In DNA form, the CDR3 reads TGCGCCAGCAGCTTGGGGACAGGGGGTTCCCTCTCTTCTGGAAACACCATATATTTT. The V call is TRBV5-1, the J call TRBJ1-3; 10 positions agree with TRBD1. The V and J ends lost 0 bases and 1 base, in that order; junction bases with no gene match: 10. Germline V gene sequence: CDR1 SGHRS, CDR2 YFSETQ. CDR3 length: 19 residues.

This clone was observed a few times. This chain joins TRBV19 and TRBJ2-1, with 10 bases that match TRBD2. This CDR3 region has 17 residues. With V trimmed by 1 base and J by 7 bases, 10 bases remained unmatched. Germline V CDR1 and CDR2: LNHDA, SQIVND (reference sequence). DNA for the CDR3: TGTGCCAGTAGTATAGCACCAGGTCTAGCGGGAGCAAATGAGCAGTTCTTC. Its protein product is CASSIAPGLAGANEQFF.